This entry lists 15 T cell receptor beta chains sequenced from one sample in a study of T cells after posttransplantation cyclophosphamide. Methotrexate plus calcineurin inhibitor accompanied controls' myeloablative marrow transplants; sampling was 1 year later. Clones were sequenced by immunoSEQ multiplex PCR, and TCRdb holds only the in-frame ones, with some missing. The data show some 4,300 clones, 73% seen once. Sequences were derived from PBMCs, sampled roughly 320 days after allogeneic stem cell transplant with calcineurin inhibitor and methotrexate. The receptor set was obtained from a female patient aged 45 to 65 who received an allogeneic stem cell transplant from an unrelated donor, was CMV-positive, and had acute and chronic GVHD. T cells may partly derive from the graft donor.

The rearrangement joins TRBV19 to TRBJ2-5, with D possibly being TRBD1 (5 bases). The germline gives CDR1 LNHDA, CDR2 SQIVND (reference sequence). The CDR3 spans 16 residues. V was pared by 6 bases and J by 2 bases, with 19 bases between. The CDR3, as DNA: TGTGCCAGTAGCCCGGCGCGTTGGGGCCAGCAAGAGACCCAGTACTTC. This encodes CASSPARWGQQETQYF.

The rearrangement uses TRBV18 and TRBJ1-3; D unresolved. The CDR3 loop spans 15 amino acids. CDR1 is KGHSH and CDR2 is LQKENI in the germline V gene. Trimming pared 1 base from V and 0 bases from J, leaving 7 bases between. The CDR3 loop is CASSPQSSSGNTIYF. The DNA of the CDR3 is TGTGCCAGCTCACCACAGAGTTCCTCTGGAAACACCATATATTTT.

V and J are TRBV20-1 and TRBJ2-5; D is undetermined. V was trimmed by 3 bases and J by 2 bases, leaving 4 bases between them. The CDR3 spans 11 residues. Germline V gene data show CDR1 as DFQATT and CDR2 as SNEGSKA (reference sequence). The CDR3 coding sequence is TGCAGTGCTAGCAATCAAGAGACCCAGTACTTC. As protein: CSASNQETQYF.

The chain couples TRBV2 to TRBJ2-5; TRBD1 matches at 12 bases. The trim removed 6 bases at V and 6 bases at J, leaving 8 bases unmatched. The CDR3 is made up of 15 amino acids. Germline V CDR1 and CDR2: SNHLY, FYNNEI. CDR3 nucleotides: TGTGCCAGCAGCCACCGGGACAGGGGGCAGAAGACCCAGTACTTC. It specifies CASSHRDRGQKTQYF.

The chain carries TRBV7-3 and TRBJ1-1; D is uncertain. Germline values: CDR1 SGHTA, CDR2 FQGTGA. CDR3 length equals 14 residues. The V end lost 2 bases, the J end lost 4 bases, and 11 bases lay between the germline ends. Here the CDR3 DNA reads TGTGCCAGCAGCTTAGGGCAGCGGGGCACTGAAGCTTTCTTT. This gives the protein CASSLGQRGTEAFF.

The chain couples TRBV7-6 to TRBJ2-3; tentative D call: TRBD2 (6 bases). CDR3 length: 18 amino acids. Germline lookup yields CDR1 SGHVS and CDR2 FNYEAQ. Trimming took off 2 bases at V and 2 bases at J, with 20 bases between the two ends. In nucleotides, the CDR3 is TGTGCCAGCAGCTTATTGCCCGCTCCGGGCGGGGACACAGATACGCAGTATTTT. Translated: CASSLLPAPGGDTDTQYF.

CDR3 sequence (DNA): TGCAGCGTTGTATCTGTTCATGAGCAGTTCTTC. This sequence encodes CSVVSVHEQFF. This sequence joins TRBV29-1 and TRBJ2-1; D gene uncertain. This CDR3 is built from 11 residues. Germline CDR1 SQVTM, CDR2 ANQGSEA. V was cut by 4 bases and J by 8 bases, with 9 bases left in between.

This clone occurred once. The V and J genes are TRBV6-1 and TRBJ1-5, with D possibly being TRBD1 (5 bases). V was shortened by 7 bases and J by 1 base, with 14 bases between the two germline ends. This CDR3 region has 15 residues. Per the germline V gene, CDR1 is MNHNS and CDR2 is SASEGT. CDR3 in amino acids: CASTGEGLSNQPQHF. The DNA for the CDR3 is TGTGCCAGCACGGGGGAGGGATTGAGCAATCAGCCCCAGCATTTT.

This clone has only one observation. CDR3 region: CASSNRGLPGELFF. The CDR3 DNA reads as TGTGCCAGCAGTAACAGGGGTCTGCCCGGGGAGCTGTTTTTT. V is TRBV6-1 and J is TRBJ2-2; 7 positions agree with TRBD1. Germline trimming cut 5 bases from V and 6 bases from J; bases unmatched to any gene: 6. The CDR3 runs to 14 residues. CDR1 and CDR2 from the germline V gene are MNHNS and SASEGT.

The chain uses TRBV18 and TRBJ1-5, with D tentatively TRBD1 (5 bases). V lost 6 bases and J lost 5, with 17 bases in between. Germline loops: CDR1 KGHSH, CDR2 LQKENI. This CDR3 region has 15 residues. CDR3 sequence (DNA): TGTGCCAGCTCGGGAGGGCAGGGTGGATATCAGCCCCAGCATTTT. It yields the protein CASSGGQGGYQPQHF.

This clone has just one count. As DNA, the CDR3 is TGTGCCAGCTCACCACGACTAGATACGCAGTATTTT. Amino acid sequence: CASSPRLDTQYF. This chain joins TRBV18 and TRBJ2-3; D is unresolved. Between the trimmed V and J ends, which lost 1 base and 5 bases, there was a span of 4 bases. CDR1 is KGHSH, CDR2 LQKENI, per germline. The CDR3 has 12 amino acids.

By frequency in the sample, this clone is medium-sized. The chain recombines TRBV7-8 with TRBJ2-1; possibly TRBD2 for D (7 bases). Germline V CDR1 and CDR2: SGHVS, FQNEAQ. The V and J ends lost 6 bases and 3 bases respectively, with 18 bases between them. This CDR3 has 16 amino acids. The CDR3: CASRREDGGHYNEQFF. The CDR3 DNA sequence: TGTGCCAGCAGAAGAGAAGACGGGGGGCACTACAATGAGCAGTTCTTC.

The rearrangement joins TRBV27 to TRBJ1-1; a weak D match, TRBD1 (6 bases). CDR1 is MNHEY and CDR2 is SMNVEV in the germline V gene (reference sequence). The CDR3 is 14 residues long. Trimming removed 3 bases at V and 3 bases at J, with 11 bases between. The chain's CDR3 is CASSLVPGDTEAFF. DNA for the CDR3: TGTGCCAGCAGTTTGGTGCCAGGGGACACTGAAGCTTTCTTT.

V gene TRBV2 combines with J gene TRBJ2-3, with D possibly TRBD1 on 6 matching bases. V was cut by 2 bases and J by 4 bases, with 10 bases left in between. CDR1 and CDR2 (germline): SNHLY, FYNNEI. This CDR3 region has 14 residues. The CDR3 coding sequence is TGTGCCAGCAGTGAAAACAGGGTGGCAGATACGCAGTATTTT. It yields the protein CASSENRVADTQYF. The full variable domain, its missing parts supplied by reference TRBV2 and TRBJ2-3, is EPEVTQTPSHQVTQMGQEVILRCVPISNHLYFYWYRQILGQKVEFLVSFYNNEISEKSEIFDDQFSVERPDGSNFTLKIRSTKLEDSAMYFCASSENRVADTQYFGPGTRLTVL.

V is TRBV10-3 and J is TRBJ2-3; TRBD2 might be the D (7 bases). Germline V CDR1 and CDR2: ENHRY, SYGVKD. The V end was cut by 10 bases, the J end by 3 bases, with 20 bases between. CDR3 length: 15 residues. DNA of the CDR3: TGTGCCACAGGGTTAGGGGGGGGAGGAACAGATACGCAGTATTTT. This translates into CATGLGGGGTDTQYF.